These 21 T cell receptor beta chains were sequenced from one sample in a study of blood T cell repertoires in COVID-19. The protocol was immunoSEQ multiplex PCR, while the TCRdb copy is restricted to in-frame clones and leaves out a portion. This sample has 70,000 to 85,000 clones; approximately 82% occur once, and the top ten carry 35% to 40%. The sample comprised peripheral blood. Source of these receptors: a man older than 75 with active or convalescent COVID-19.

The table lists this clone with a few counts. The J gene is TRBJ2-1, the V gene TRBV30; 8 bases match TRBD2. This CDR3 is 15 amino acids long. In germline, CDR1 is GTSNPN, CDR2 SVGIG (reference sequence). The V and J ends lost 3 bases and 5 bases, in that order; junction bases with no gene match: 9. The CDR3 nucleotides read TGTGCCTGGAGCATTGCGGGAGGCTTAGACAATGAGCAGTTCTTC. Amino acids: CAWSIAGGLDNEQFF.

The J gene is TRBJ1-1, the V gene TRBV10-1; D remains ambiguous. Germline CDR1 reads WNHNN; CDR2 reads SYGVQD (reference sequence). V lost 6 bases to trimming and J lost 7 bases, with 18 bases between them. The CDR3 is 14 amino acids. CDR3 sequence: CASRGPGKTHEAFF. DNA for the CDR3: TGCGCCAGCAGAGGCCCGGGAAAAACGCATGAAGCTTTCTTT.

The chain employs TRBV28 and TRBJ2-7; TRBD1 matches at 9 bases. The CDR3 consists of 15 residues. Germline CDR1 and CDR2: MDHEN and SYDVKM. V lost 6 bases to trimming and J lost 4 bases; unmatched junction nucleotides: 10. In DNA, the CDR3 is TGTGCCAGCAGACCCGGGACAGGGAGAACGTACGAGCAGTACTTC. It translates to CASRPGTGRTYEQYF.

This clone was observed a handful of times. V is TRBV6-5 and J is TRBJ2-7; 11 nucleotides agree with TRBD2. The trim removed 6 bases at V and 3 bases at J, leaving 7 bases unmatched. The CDR3 covers 15 residues. From germline, CDR1 is MNHEY and CDR2 SVGAGI. In DNA form, the CDR3 reads TGTGCCAGCAGAACACTAGCGGGAGCGTACTACGAGCAGTACTTC. It is translated as CASRTLAGAYYEQYF.

Of note for this clone: The identical CDR3 is also encoded by other nucleotide sequences in the sample. The chain links TRBV9 to TRBJ1-1; no definite D call. Trimming shortened V by 0 bases and J by 1 base, and 4 bases separated the two germline ends. The CDR3 has 13 amino acids. Germline CDR1 SGDLS, CDR2 YYNGEE. As DNA, the CDR3 is TGTGCCAGCAGCGTAGGAGAGAACACTGAAGCTTTCTTT. Its protein product is CASSVGENTEAFF.

The chain has TRBV5-4 and TRBJ2-3; the D gene is possibly TRBD2 (5 bases). This CDR3 has 17 amino acids. Germline V gives CDR1 SGHNT, CDR2 YYREEE (reference sequence). V was cut by 3 bases and J by 0 bases, with 17 bases left in between. The CDR3 protein is CASSSRSGGLSTDTQYF. In nucleotides, the CDR3 is TGTGCCAGCAGCTCCCGGAGCGGAGGCCTTAGCACAGATACGCAGTATTTT.

The V call is TRBV4-3, the J call TRBJ2-7; D might be TRBD2 (6 bases). With 0 bases removed from V and 5 bases from J, the gap between germline ends came to 11 bases. In germline, CDR1 is LGHNA, CDR2 YSLEER. This CDR3 region has 14 residues. CDR3 bases: TGCGCCAGCAGCCAAGATGGAACGGGAGACGAGCAGTACTTC. This gives the protein CASSQDGTGDEQYF.

This chain uses TRBV10-3 with TRBJ2-1; 8 nucleotides match TRBD2. Germline CDR1 reads ENHRY; CDR2 reads SYGVKD. This CDR3 has 17 amino acids. V lost 5 bases, J lost 0 bases, and 9 bases stayed unmatched. Here the CDR3 DNA reads TGTGCCATCAGTTCGACTAGCGTATATAGCTCCTACAATGAGCAGTTCTTC. It is translated as CAISSTSVYSSYNEQFF.

The CDR3 reads CASSRIQGAHSPLHF. The CDR3 nucleotides are TGTGCCAGCAGCCGGATACAGGGGGCGCATTCACCCCTCCACTTT. The chain links TRBV7-2 to TRBJ1-6; 9 bases agree with TRBD1. J was trimmed by 8 bases and V by 5 bases; bases with no gene match: 7. CDR1 is SGHTA, CDR2 FQGNSA, per germline. The CDR3 loop spans 15 amino acids.

The J gene is TRBJ2-4, the V gene TRBV18; 9 positions match TRBD1. Trimming took 3 bases from V and 8 from J; bases not matched to a gene: 20. The CDR3 consists of 19 residues. Germline V gene lookup returns CDR1 KGHSH and CDR2 LQKENI. For the CDR3, the DNA is TGTGCCAGCTCACCCACACACGGACAGGGGTCAGGAGTGGTATACATTCAGTACTTC. It translates to CASSPTHGQGSGVVYIQYF.

The V and J genes are TRBV7-2 and TRBJ2-7, with 7 bases aligning to TRBD2. The V gene's germline CDR1 is SGHTA and CDR2 FQGNSA. This CDR3 contains 15 residues. Trimming removed 3 bases from V and 3 bases from J; junction bases left unmatched: 8. The CDR3 loop is CASSFRAGVRYEQYF. CDR3 sequence (DNA): TGTGCCAGCAGCTTCAGGGCGGGAGTCCGCTACGAGCAGTACTTC.

The gene calls are TRBV19 and TRBJ1-6; D might be TRBD1 (5 bases). Germline values: CDR1 LNHDA, CDR2 SQIVND (reference sequence). There are 14 residues in the CDR3. V was clipped by 7 bases and J by 7 bases, with 14 bases between them. CDR3 sequence (DNA): TGTGCCAGTACCCCCGCAGGGTACAATTCACCCCTCCACTTT. This gives the protein CASTPAGYNSPLHF.

The chain has TRBV5-5 and TRBJ2-1, with 13 bases aligning to TRBD2. The CDR3 covers 15 residues. Germline assignment: CDR1 SGHKS and CDR2 YYEKEE (reference sequence). V shed 3 bases and J 8 bases; nucleotides not matched to a gene: 5. The CDR3 nucleotides are TGTGCCAGCAGCTCCCCGACTAGCGGGGGGTATGAGCAGTTCTTC. The encoded protein is CASSSPTSGGYEQFF.

The chain has TRBV27 and TRBJ2-5, with 7 positions matching TRBD2. Trimming removed 2 bases from V and 6 bases from J; junction bases left unmatched: 9. The CDR3 totals 15 residues. The germline CDR1 and CDR2 sequences are MNHEY and SMNVEV (reference sequence). The CDR3 is CASSLRRESHQTQYF. The CDR3 DNA follows: TGTGCCAGCAGTTTACGGCGGGAGTCCCACCAGACCCAGTACTTC.

This clone was seen more than once but under ten times. The V gene is TRBV2, the J gene TRBJ2-7; no definite D call. Between the trimmed V and J ends, which lost 3 bases and 3 bases, there was a span of 6 bases. The CDR3 consists of 12 residues. CDR1 SNHLY and CDR2 FYNNEI come from the germline V gene. The CDR3 nucleotides are TGTGCCAGCAGTGACGTTTACTACGAGCAGTACTTC. Amino acid sequence: CASSDVYYEQYF. Full variable domain (rest looked up from reference TRBV2 and TRBJ2-7): EPEVTQTPSHQVTQMGQEVILRCVPISNHLYFYWYRQILGQKVEFLVSFYNNEISEKSEIFDDQFSVERPDGSNFTLKIRSTKLEDSAMYFCASSDVYYEQYFGPGTRLTVT.

The gene calls are TRBV3-1 (or the pseudogene TRBV3-2) and TRBJ2-3; TRBD2 matches 10 bases. The CDR3 covers 15 residues. CDR1 LGHDT and CDR2 YNNKEL come from the germline V gene (reference sequence). J gave up 2 bases and V 4 bases, and 3 bases lay outside the gene matches. CDR3 nucleotides: TGTGCCAGCAGCCTCGGACTAGCGGCCACAGATACGCAGTATTTT. Protein product: CASSLGLAATDTQYF.

This chain uses TRBV19 with TRBJ1-2, with 11 bases that match TRBD1. The germline V gene has CDR1 LNHDA and CDR2 SQIVND (reference sequence). The CDR3 runs to 14 residues. After removal of 6 bases from V and 0 bases from J, the junction contained 0 bases not matched to a gene. The CDR3 bases are TGTGCCAGTAGGGGACAGGGGGCTAACTATGGCTACACCTTC. Translated: CASRGQGANYGYTF.

The gene calls are TRBV6-5 and TRBJ1-4, with a possible D match to TRBD1 (5 bases). Per the germline V gene, CDR1 is MNHEY and CDR2 is SVGAGI. Trimming removed 4 bases at V and 10 bases at J, with 16 bases between. The CDR3 is 14 residues long. The CDR3, as DNA: TGTGCCAGCAGTTTAGACAGAACCGTTGCAAAACTGTTTTTT. This encodes CASSLDRTVAKLFF.

The chain combines TRBV19 with TRBJ1-1; D remains ambiguous. The V and J ends lost 7 bases and 4 bases respectively, with 13 bases between them. There are 13 residues in the CDR3. Germline values: CDR1 LNHDA, CDR2 SQIVND (reference sequence). Here the CDR3 DNA reads TGTGCCAGTAACAACATACCAAGCACTGAAGCTTTCTTT. It specifies CASNNIPSTEAFF.

V and J are TRBV27 and TRBJ2-2; TRBD2 agrees at 7 bases. V shed 3 bases, J shed 6 bases, and the junction held 7 bases outside the gene matches. Germline CDR1 MNHEY, CDR2 SMNVEV (reference sequence). This CDR3 is 15 amino acids long. This CDR3 is CASSLVGRYAGELFF. The CDR3 DNA sequence: TGTGCCAGCAGTTTGGTCGGGAGGTATGCCGGGGAGCTGTTTTTT.

J is TRBJ2-5 and V is TRBV3-1 (or the pseudogene TRBV3-2); D remains unclear. Germline assignment: CDR1 LGHDT and CDR2 YNNKEL (reference sequence). There are 13 residues in the CDR3. V shed 6 bases and J shed 4 bases, with 12 bases lying between them. CDR3 sequence (DNA): TGTGCCAGCAGTCTACGAGGATCAGAGACCCAGTACTTC. This translates into CASSLRGSETQYF.